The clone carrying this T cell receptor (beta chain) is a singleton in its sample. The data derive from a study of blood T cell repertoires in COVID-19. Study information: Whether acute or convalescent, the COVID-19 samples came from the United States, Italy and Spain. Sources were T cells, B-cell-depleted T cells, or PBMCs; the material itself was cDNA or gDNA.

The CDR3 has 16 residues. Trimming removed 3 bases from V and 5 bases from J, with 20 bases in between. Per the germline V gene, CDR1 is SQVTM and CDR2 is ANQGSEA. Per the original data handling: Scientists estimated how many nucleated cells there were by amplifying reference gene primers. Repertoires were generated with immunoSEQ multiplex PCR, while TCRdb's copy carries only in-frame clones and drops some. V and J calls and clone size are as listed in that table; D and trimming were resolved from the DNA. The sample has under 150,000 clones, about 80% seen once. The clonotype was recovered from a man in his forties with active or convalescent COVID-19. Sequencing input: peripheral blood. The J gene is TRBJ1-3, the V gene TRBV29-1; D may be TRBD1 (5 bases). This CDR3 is CSVDDGGTRSRNTIYF. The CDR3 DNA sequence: TGCAGCGTTGACGACGGGGGGACTCGGAGTAGAAACACCATATATTTT.